The 28 T cell receptor beta chains presented below share a single source sample, sequenced in a study of CD8 T cells in ankylosing spondylitis. TCRdb fed the 5' RACE reads into MiXCR, producing one record per CDR3 protein. The table has roughly 100,000 distinct CDR3 sequences, about 8% seen once. Sequencing was done on a sample of blood, either unsorted or a sorted T cell fraction (not recorded which). Source of these receptors: a male donor with ankylosing spondylitis or in good health (not recorded which).

In its sample, this clonotype was seen many times. The chain couples TRBV3-1 to TRBJ1-5; 7 positions match TRBD1. Trimming at V came to 8 bases and at J to 7 bases, leaving 11 bases not matched to a gene. The CDR3 sequence is 14 residues long. Per the germline V gene, CDR1 is LGHDT and CDR2 is YNNKEL (reference sequence). Here the CDR3 reads CASARGRGQQPQHF. The DNA for the CDR3 is TGTGCCAGCGCCCGTGGTAGGGGGCAGCAGCCCCAGCATTTT.

This clonotype was found many times. The chain joins TRBV14 to TRBJ2-2, with D perhaps TRBD1 (6 bases). The length of the CDR3 is 13 residues. The V end lost 5 bases, the J end lost 6 bases, and 10 bases lay between the germline ends. CDR1 SGHDN and CDR2 FVKESK come from the germline V gene. The CDR3 region has the DNA TGTGCCAGCAGCACCAGGGGACCCGGGGAGCTGTTTTTT. Encoded protein: CASSTRGPGELFF.

This clonotype has a count of ten or more. The chain recombines TRBV5-6 with TRBJ2-1; 12 bases align to TRBD2. V trimming: 1 base; J trimming: 4 bases; junction bases outside the gene matches: 6. The CDR3 is 17 amino acids. Germline CDR1 SGHDT, CDR2 YYEEEE. The CDR3 loop reads CASSLPRTSGAYNEQFF. The CDR3 DNA reads TGTGCCAGCAGCTTGCCCCGGACTAGCGGGGCGTACAATGAGCAGTTCTTC.

The chain combines TRBV30 with TRBJ2-5, with D perhaps being TRBD1 or TRBD2 (6 bases each). Trimming removed 0 bases at V and 5 bases at J, with 13 bases between. This CDR3 has 14 amino acids. In germline, CDR1 is GTSNPN, CDR2 SVGIG (reference sequence). The chain's CDR3 is CAWSVGGRRETQYF. Written as DNA, the CDR3 is TGTGCCTGGAGTGTTGGGGGGCGTCGGGAGACCCAGTACTTC.

Comment on this clonotype: This may be a read error: a much more frequent sequence differs by one nucleotide. V is TRBV2 and J is TRBJ2-7, with D possibly being TRBD2 (5 bases). The germline V gene has CDR1 SNHLY and CDR2 FYNNEI. The CDR3 has 16 residues. The CDR3 spells CTSSRALYEGNYEQYF. CDR3 coding DNA: TGTACCAGCAGCCGCGCCCTTTATGAGGGAAACTACGAGCAGTACTTC.

This clonotype was seen ten or more times. The V call is TRBV7-6, the J call TRBJ1-2; unclear D gene. Per the germline V gene, CDR1 is SGHVS and CDR2 is FNYEAQ. Trimming took off 3 bases at V and 7 bases at J, with 12 bases between the two ends. The CDR3 totals 13 residues. Here the CDR3 DNA reads TGTGCCAGCAGCTTTGGTCCCCCGGGTGGCTACACCTTC. The encoded protein is CASSFGPPGGYTF.

This clonotype is termed medium-sized. The chain has TRBV9 and TRBJ2-1; TRBD1 matches at 9 bases. CDR3 length: 18 amino acids. Losses at the gene ends were 0 bases for V and 6 bases for J; bases not matched to a gene: 13. The germline V gene has CDR1 SGDLS and CDR2 YYNGEE. For the CDR3, the DNA is TGTGCCAGCAGCGTAGAAGGGGGATGGGGGACAGGGAGCAATGAGCAGTTCTTC. Protein: CASSVEGGWGTGSNEQFF.

This clonotype came up many times. The chain has TRBV7-9 and TRBJ2-3; no clear D gene. Trimming took off 0 bases at V and 0 bases at J, with 7 bases between the two ends. This CDR3 has 15 amino acids. Per the germline V gene, CDR1 is SEHNR and CDR2 is FQNEAQ (reference sequence). Written as DNA, the CDR3 is TGTGCCAGCAGCTTAGCGCCAGTGAGCACAGATACGCAGTATTTT. The encoded protein is CASSLAPVSTDTQYF.

Ten or more counts support this clonotype. The rearrangement uses TRBV5-1 and TRBJ2-5; D is unclear. CDR1 is SGHRS, CDR2 YFSETQ, per germline. The CDR3 is 14 residues long. V shed 0 bases and J shed 9 bases, with 15 bases lying between them. CDR3 nucleotide sequence: TGCGCCAGCAGCTTGGAGGCAATAAGAGATCCCCAGTACTTC. The encoded protein is CASSLEAIRDPQYF. Drawing the rest from reference TRBV5-1 and TRBJ2-5, the complete variable domain is KAGVTQTPRYLIKTRGQQVTLSCSPISGHRSVSWYQQTPGQGLQFLFEYFSETQRNKGNFPGRFSGRQFSNSRSEMNVSTLELGDSALYLCASSLEAIRDPQYFGPGTRLLVL.

This clonotype was seen repeatedly, ten times or more. The chain links TRBV12-3 or TRBV12-4 to TRBJ1-1; 8 bases are shared with TRBD1. The trim removed 4 bases at V and 2 bases at J, leaving 3 bases unmatched. The CDR3 extends over 14 amino acids. The CDR3 spells CASSSTGGNTEAFF. CDR3 coding DNA: TGTGCCAGCAGTTCAACAGGGGGAAACACTGAAGCTTTCTTT.

This clonotype has ten or more counts. The chain is built from TRBV5-1 and TRBJ2-1; TRBD1 is a possible D gene (6 bases). CDR1 is SGHRS and CDR2 is YFSETQ in the germline V gene. V shed 4 bases and J shed 3 bases, with 17 bases lying between them. This CDR3 is built from 16 residues. CDR3 amino acids: CASSPILDSGYNEQFF. The CDR3 nucleotides are TGCGCCAGCAGCCCCATTCTGGACAGTGGCTACAATGAGCAGTTCTTC.

This clonotype was counted ten times or more. V and J are TRBV20-1 and TRBJ1-3; D is unclear. Looked up from germline, CDR1 is DFQATT and CDR2 is SNEGSKA (reference sequence). This CDR3 has 13 amino acids. V lost 1 base and J 5 bases, leaving 9 bases between the germline ends. The CDR3 DNA sequence: TGCAGTGCTAGAGGTGCCAGCAGAAACACCATATATTTT. Protein product: CSARGASRNTIYF.

V gene TRBV6-2 or TRBV6-3 combines with J gene TRBJ1-1; D unresolved. The V end lost 4 bases, the J end lost 11 bases, and 11 bases lay between the germline ends. The CDR3 sequence is 11 residues long. Germline CDR1 reads MNHEY; CDR2 reads SVGEGT. In DNA, the CDR3 is TGTGCCAGCAGTTCCGGGCCCAGGGCTTTCTTT. It codes for CASSSGPRAFF.

This clonotype was counted a few times. The J gene is TRBJ2-1, the V gene TRBV6-5; 9 nucleotides agree with TRBD1. After removal of 4 bases from V and 7 bases from J, the junction contained 20 bases not matched to a gene. Germline lookup yields CDR1 MNHEY and CDR2 SVGAGI. The CDR3 loop spans 19 amino acids. CDR3 in amino acids: CASSFPSTGGESLPNEQFF. CDR3 nucleotides: TGTGCCAGCAGTTTCCCTTCGACAGGGGGAGAATCCCTGCCGAATGAGCAGTTCTTC.

This clonotype was seen repeatedly, ten times or more. The chain combines TRBV9 with TRBJ2-5; D gene unclear. The CDR3 sequence is 13 residues long. Germline CDR1 reads SGDLS; CDR2 reads YYNGEE. The V and J ends lost 6 bases and 2 bases respectively, with 11 bases between them. CDR3 nucleotide sequence: TGTGCCAGCACCAAGGATGAACAAGAGACCCAGTACTTC. Protein product: CASTKDEQETQYF.

This clonotype was seen many times. This chain joins TRBV2 and TRBJ1-1; possible D gene TRBD1, 6 bases. CDR3 length: 15 amino acids. From germline, CDR1 is SNHLY and CDR2 FYNNEI. The ends were cut back, 5 bases at V and 1 base at J, with 14 bases in the middle. For the CDR3, the DNA is TGTGCCAGCAGTAGAAGGACAGCAAGGAACACTGAAGCTTTCTTT. Translated: CASSRRTARNTEAFF.

The rearrangement links TRBV29-1 to TRBJ2-5; D might be TRBD2 (5 bases). CDR3 length: 14 amino acids. The V gene's germline CDR1 is SQVTM and CDR2 ANQGSEA. Trimming removed 3 bases from V and 2 bases from J, with 13 bases in between. CDR3 DNA: TGCAGCGTTGAGAGGGCGATACAACAAGAGACCCAGTACTTC. It encodes CSVERAIQQETQYF.

This clonotype was detected ten times or more. This CDR3 reads CASSFGRDWRSSYNEQFF. Written as DNA, the CDR3 is TGTGCCAGCAGTTTCGGGCGGGATTGGCGCAGCTCCTACAATGAGCAGTTCTTC. This chain joins TRBV12-3 or TRBV12-4 and TRBJ2-1; weak D call: TRBD2 (6 bases). Deletions cut 3 bases from V and 0 bases from J, with 18 bases between. The CDR3 is made up of 18 amino acids.

The CDR3 sequence is CASRWWGEQFF. Here the CDR3 DNA reads TGTGCCAGCCGTTGGTGGGGTGAGCAGTTCTTC. The chain carries TRBV6-2 or TRBV6-3 and TRBJ2-1; no definite D call. V was clipped by 8 bases and J by 9 bases, with 11 bases between them. CDR3 size: 11 residues. Looked up from germline, CDR1 is MNHEY and CDR2 is SVGEGT.

This clonotype was found many times. The V and J genes are TRBV12-3 or TRBV12-4 and TRBJ1-1; D is undetermined. The CDR3 has 12 amino acids. V was pared by 1 base and J by 11 bases, with 11 bases between. CDR3 DNA sequence: TGTGCCAGCAGTTTAGGGGCCTCGGAGGCTTTCTTT. Its protein is CASSLGASEAFF.

This clonotype was detected ten times or more. This chain connects TRBV12-3 or TRBV12-4 to TRBJ2-7; unclear D gene. The CDR3 has 14 amino acids. The ends were cut back, 3 bases at V and 3 bases at J, with 12 bases in the middle. CDR3 region: CASSFTPYDYEQYF. Here the CDR3 DNA reads TGTGCCAGCAGTTTTACCCCCTACGACTACGAGCAGTACTTC.

This clonotype was picked up many times. This chain joins TRBV5-5 and TRBJ1-2, with TRBD1 matching 7 bases. In germline, CDR1 is SGHKS, CDR2 YYEKEE (reference sequence). The CDR3 consists of 16 residues. Trimming took 5 bases from V and 2 from J; bases not matched to a gene: 12. The CDR3 DNA reads TGTGCCAGCAGTATTCCAAGACAGGGAGGAAACTATGGCTACACCTTC. Amino acid sequence: CASSIPRQGGNYGYTF. The whole variable domain, remainder taken from reference TRBV5-5 and TRBJ1-2, is DAGVTQSPTHLIKTRGQQVTLRCSPISGHKSVSWYQQVLGQGPQFIFQYYEKEERGRGNFPDRFSARQFPNYSSELNVNALLLGDSALYLCASSIPRQGGNYGYTFGSGTRLTVV.

This sequence joins TRBV6-2 or TRBV6-3 and TRBJ2-2; the D gene could be TRBD1 or TRBD2 (5 bases each). CDR3 length: 14 amino acids. CDR1 is MNHEY and CDR2 is SVGEGT in the germline V gene. Trimming took 9 bases from V and 4 from J, leaving 15 bases between them. CDR3 amino acids: CASKRDGITGELFF. The CDR3 region has the DNA TGTGCCAGTAAAAGGGACGGTATCACCGGGGAGCTGTTTTTT.

This clonotype has ten or more counts. This chain connects TRBV25-1 to TRBJ1-6; the D gene is possibly TRBD1 (6 bases). Per the germline V gene, CDR1 is MGHDK and CDR2 is SYGVNS. This CDR3 has 13 residues. The ends were cut back, 6 bases at V and 9 bases at J, with 12 bases in the middle. In DNA form, the CDR3 reads TGTGCCAGCAGCCCCAGGGGTAGTTCACCCCTCCACTTT. Protein product: CASSPRGSSPLHF.

This clonotype appeared many times. The rearrangement uses TRBV3-1 and TRBJ1-5; D is uncertain. The germline V gene has CDR1 LGHDT and CDR2 YNNKEL (reference sequence). The V end was cut by 0 bases, the J end by 9 bases, with 15 bases between. The CDR3 loop spans 15 amino acids. The CDR3 bases are TGTGCCAGCAGCCAAGATCTGGCCTCTCTGTCGCCCCAGCATTTT. Its protein is CASSQDLASLSPQHF.

This clonotype appeared many times. The rearrangement joins TRBV20-1 to TRBJ1-5; D is unresolved. The CDR3 runs 14 residues. Germline CDR1 and CDR2: DFQATT and SNEGSKA (reference sequence). Trimming took off 5 bases at V and 8 bases at J, with 19 bases between the two ends. The CDR3 nucleotides read TGCAGTGCTGTAACCGGGAGTGAGGTTGAGCCCCAGCATTTT. It is translated as CSAVTGSEVEPQHF.

This clonotype occurred many times. The chain carries TRBV7-2 and TRBJ1-3; D ambiguous. Germline V gene lookup returns CDR1 SGHTA and CDR2 FQGNSA. Trimming left V 0 bases short and J 4 bases short, with 4 bases between. The CDR3 consists of 13 residues. In nucleotides, the CDR3 is TGTGCCAGCAGCTTAGCACAGGGAAACACCATATATTTT. It specifies CASSLAQGNTIYF.

There are a few counts of this clonotype. The J gene is TRBJ2-7, the V gene TRBV10-3; weak D call: TRBD1 (6 bases). V gave up 6 bases and J gave up 1 base, with 10 bases separating them. Germline-derived CDR1 and CDR2 are ENHRY and SYGVKD. CDR3 length: 13 amino acids. CDR3 protein: CAIRITGSYEQYF. Here the CDR3 DNA reads TGTGCCATCAGAATAACAGGGTCCTACGAGCAGTACTTC.